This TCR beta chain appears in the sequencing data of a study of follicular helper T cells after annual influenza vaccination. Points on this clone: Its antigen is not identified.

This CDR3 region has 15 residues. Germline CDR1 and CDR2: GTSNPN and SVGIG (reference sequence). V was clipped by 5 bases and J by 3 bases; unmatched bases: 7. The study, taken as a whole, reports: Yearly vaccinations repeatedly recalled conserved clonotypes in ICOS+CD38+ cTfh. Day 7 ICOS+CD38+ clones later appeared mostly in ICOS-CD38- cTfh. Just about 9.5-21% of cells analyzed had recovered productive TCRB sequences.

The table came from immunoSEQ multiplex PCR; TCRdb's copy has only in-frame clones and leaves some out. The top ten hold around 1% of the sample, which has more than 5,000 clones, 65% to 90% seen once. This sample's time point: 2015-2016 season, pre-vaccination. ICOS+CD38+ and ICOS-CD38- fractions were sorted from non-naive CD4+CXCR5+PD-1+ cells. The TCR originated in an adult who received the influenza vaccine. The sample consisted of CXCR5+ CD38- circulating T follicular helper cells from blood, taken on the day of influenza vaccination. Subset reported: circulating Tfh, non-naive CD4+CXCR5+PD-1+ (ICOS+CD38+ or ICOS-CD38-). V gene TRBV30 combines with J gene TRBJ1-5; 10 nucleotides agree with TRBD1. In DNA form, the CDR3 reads TGTGCCTGGGGAACCGGGACAGGGGTCAATCAGCCCCAGCATTTT. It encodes CAWGTGTGVNQPQHF. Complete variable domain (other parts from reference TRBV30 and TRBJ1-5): SQTIHQWPATLVQPVGSPLSLECTVEGTSNPNLYWYRQAAGRGLQLLFYSVGIGQISSEVPQNLSASRPQDRQFILSSKKLLLSDSGFYLCAWGTGTGVNQPQHFGDGTRLSIL.